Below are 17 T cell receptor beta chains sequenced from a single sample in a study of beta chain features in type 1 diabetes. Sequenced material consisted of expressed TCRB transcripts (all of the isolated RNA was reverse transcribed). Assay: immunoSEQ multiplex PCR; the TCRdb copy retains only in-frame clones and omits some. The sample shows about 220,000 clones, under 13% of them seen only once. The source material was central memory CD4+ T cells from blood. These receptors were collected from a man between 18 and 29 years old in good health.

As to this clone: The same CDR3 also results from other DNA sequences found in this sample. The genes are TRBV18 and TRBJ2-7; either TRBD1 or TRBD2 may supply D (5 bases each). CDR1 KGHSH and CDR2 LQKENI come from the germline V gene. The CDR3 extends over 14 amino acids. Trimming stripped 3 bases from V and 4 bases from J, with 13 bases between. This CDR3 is CASSPPGLPYEQYF. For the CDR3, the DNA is TGTGCCAGCTCACCGCCGGGGCTCCCTTACGAGCAGTACTTC.

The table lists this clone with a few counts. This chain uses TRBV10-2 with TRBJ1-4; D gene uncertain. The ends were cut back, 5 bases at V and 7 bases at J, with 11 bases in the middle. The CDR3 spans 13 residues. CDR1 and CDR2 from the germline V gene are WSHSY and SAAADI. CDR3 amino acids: CASSPGIGEKLFF. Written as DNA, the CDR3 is TGCGCCAGCAGTCCGGGGATCGGTGAAAAACTGTTTTTT.

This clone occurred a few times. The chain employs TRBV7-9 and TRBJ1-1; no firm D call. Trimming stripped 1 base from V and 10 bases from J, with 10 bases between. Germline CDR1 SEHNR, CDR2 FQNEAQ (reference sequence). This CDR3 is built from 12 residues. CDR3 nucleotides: TGTGCCAGCAGCTTAGGGGTGGACCGAGCTTTCTTT. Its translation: CASSLGVDRAFF.

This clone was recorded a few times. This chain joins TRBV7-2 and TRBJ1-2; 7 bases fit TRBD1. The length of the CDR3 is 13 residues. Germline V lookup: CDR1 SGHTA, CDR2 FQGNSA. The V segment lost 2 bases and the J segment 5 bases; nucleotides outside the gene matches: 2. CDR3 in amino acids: CASSLQGVYGYTF. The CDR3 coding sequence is TGTGCCAGCAGCTTACAGGGGGTTTATGGCTACACCTTC.

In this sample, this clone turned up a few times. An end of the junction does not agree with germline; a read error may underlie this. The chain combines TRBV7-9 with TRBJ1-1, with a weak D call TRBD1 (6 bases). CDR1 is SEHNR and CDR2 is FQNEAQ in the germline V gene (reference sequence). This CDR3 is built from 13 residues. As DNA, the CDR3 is TGTGCTAGCAGCTTGGACAGTAACACTGAAGCTTTCTTT. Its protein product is CASSLDSNTEAFF.

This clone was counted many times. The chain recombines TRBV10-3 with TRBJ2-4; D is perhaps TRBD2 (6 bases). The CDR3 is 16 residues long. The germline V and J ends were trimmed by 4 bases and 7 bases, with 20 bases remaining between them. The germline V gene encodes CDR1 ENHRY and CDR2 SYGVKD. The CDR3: CAISAGLEGQRNIQYF. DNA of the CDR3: TGTGCCATCAGTGCCGGGTTGGAGGGGCAGCGGAACATTCAGTACTTC.

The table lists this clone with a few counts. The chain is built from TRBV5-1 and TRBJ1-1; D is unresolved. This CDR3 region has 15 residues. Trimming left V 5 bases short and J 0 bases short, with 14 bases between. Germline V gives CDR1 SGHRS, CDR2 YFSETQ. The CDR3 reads CASRVAVGMNTEAFF. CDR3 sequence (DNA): TGCGCCAGCAGAGTGGCAGTCGGGATGAACACTGAAGCTTTCTTT.

The CDR3 DNA reads TGTGCCAGCAGTCGGGACACCTATGGGGATGAGCAGTTCTTC. It specifies CASSRDTYGDEQFF. The chain joins TRBV6-5 to TRBJ2-1; TRBD1 might be the D (6 bases). V lost 5 bases and J lost 8, with 16 bases in between. Germline V lookup: CDR1 MNHEY, CDR2 SVGAGI. The CDR3 covers 14 residues.

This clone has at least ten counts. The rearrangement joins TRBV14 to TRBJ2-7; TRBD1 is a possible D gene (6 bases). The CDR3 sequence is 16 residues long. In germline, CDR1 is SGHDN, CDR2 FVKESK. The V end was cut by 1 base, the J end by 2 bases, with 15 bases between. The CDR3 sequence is CASSQGPIGTTYEQYF. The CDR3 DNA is TGTGCCAGCAGCCAAGGCCCAATCGGGACAACCTACGAGCAGTACTTC.

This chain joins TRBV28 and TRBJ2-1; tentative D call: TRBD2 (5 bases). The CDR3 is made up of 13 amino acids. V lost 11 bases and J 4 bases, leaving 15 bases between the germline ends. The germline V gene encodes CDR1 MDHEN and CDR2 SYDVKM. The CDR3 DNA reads TGTGCCGGAGGAACCGACGGGTACAATGAGCAGTTCTTC. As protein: CAGGTDGYNEQFF.

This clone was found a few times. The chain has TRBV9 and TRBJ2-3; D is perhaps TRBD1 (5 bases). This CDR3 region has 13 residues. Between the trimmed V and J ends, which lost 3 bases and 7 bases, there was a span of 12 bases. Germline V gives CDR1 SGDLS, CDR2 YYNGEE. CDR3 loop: CASSETDRNTQYF. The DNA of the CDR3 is TGTGCCAGCAGCGAGACAGATAGAAATACGCAGTATTTT.

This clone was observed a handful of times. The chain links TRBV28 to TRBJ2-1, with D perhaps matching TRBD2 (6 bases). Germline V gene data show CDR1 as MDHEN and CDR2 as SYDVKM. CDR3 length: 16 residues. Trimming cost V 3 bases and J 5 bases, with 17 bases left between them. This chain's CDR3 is CASSFRLRRRDNEQFF. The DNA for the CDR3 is TGTGCCAGCAGTTTCCGCCTCCGGCGGAGGGACAATGAGCAGTTCTTC.

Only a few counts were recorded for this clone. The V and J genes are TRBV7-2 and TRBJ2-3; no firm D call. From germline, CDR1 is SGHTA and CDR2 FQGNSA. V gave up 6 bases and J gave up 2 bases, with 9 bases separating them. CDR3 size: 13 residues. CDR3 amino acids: CASSSSYTDTQYF. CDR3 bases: TGTGCCAGCAGTTCATCTTACACAGATACGCAGTATTTT.

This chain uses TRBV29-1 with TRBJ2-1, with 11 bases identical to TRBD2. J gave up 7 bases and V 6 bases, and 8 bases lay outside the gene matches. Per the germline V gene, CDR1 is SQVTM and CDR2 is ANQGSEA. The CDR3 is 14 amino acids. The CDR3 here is CSVAVAGGRNEQFF. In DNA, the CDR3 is TGCAGCGTAGCGGTAGCGGGAGGGCGGAATGAGCAGTTCTTC.

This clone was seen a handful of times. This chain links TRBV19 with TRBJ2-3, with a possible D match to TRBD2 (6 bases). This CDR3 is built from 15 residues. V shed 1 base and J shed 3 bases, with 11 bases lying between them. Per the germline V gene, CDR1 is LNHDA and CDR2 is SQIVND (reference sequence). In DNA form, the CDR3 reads TGTGCCAGTAGTATAGTTAGCGGAAGGACAGATACGCAGTATTTT. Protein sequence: CASSIVSGRTDTQYF.

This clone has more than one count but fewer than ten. CDR3 region: CARWGLAGSYEQYF. CDR3 coding DNA: TGTGCCAGGTGGGGACTAGCGGGGAGCTACGAGCAGTACTTC. V and J are TRBV27 and TRBJ2-7; 13 positions match TRBD2. After removal of 9 bases from V and 3 bases from J, the junction contained 5 bases not matched to a gene. The CDR3 is 14 residues long. Germline V gene sequence: CDR1 MNHEY, CDR2 SMNVEV (reference sequence).

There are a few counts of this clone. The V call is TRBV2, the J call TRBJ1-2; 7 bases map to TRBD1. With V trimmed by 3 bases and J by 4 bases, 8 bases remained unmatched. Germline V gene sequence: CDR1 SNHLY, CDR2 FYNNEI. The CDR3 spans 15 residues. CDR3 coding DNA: TGTGCCAGCAGTGAGGGTCCAGGGGGACCCTATGGCTACACCTTC. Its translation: CASSEGPGGPYGYTF.